This T cell receptor (beta chain) is drawn from a study of post-analysis software for immune sequencing data. Study information: Recorded disease courses covered relapsing-remitting, secondary progressive and progressive-relapsing multiple sclerosis. Some patients had no subtype annotation. General study findings and limits: Multiple sclerosis was associated with a significant reduction in normalized Chao1 diversity relative to controls. In patients, TRBV5-6, TRBV5-1 and TRBV20-1 belonged to five or six TRBV segments found more frequently than in controls. Strong same-batch co-clustering of samples appeared with F measure clustering.

The TCR beta cDNA libraries contained unique molecular identifiers. Researchers reported a few hundred thousand cDNA molecules coming from approximately 1 to 10 million T cells. TCRdb ran MiXCR on the PCR reads and lists one entry per CDR3 protein. This sample has hundreds of thousands of distinct CDR3 sequences, with about 53% found just once. As concerns this clonotype: Its antigen is not identified.

V gave up 3 bases and J gave up 2 bases, with 11 bases separating them. The CDR3 sequence is 14 residues long. Specimen: blood. This chain uses TRBV12-3 or TRBV12-4 with TRBJ2-7; D call uncertain. The source is a girl aged 5-17 years with multiple sclerosis. The CDR3 spells CASSLGLKAYEQYF. The CDR3 DNA is TGTGCCAGCAGTTTGGGTTTAAAGGCCTACGAGCAGTACTTC.